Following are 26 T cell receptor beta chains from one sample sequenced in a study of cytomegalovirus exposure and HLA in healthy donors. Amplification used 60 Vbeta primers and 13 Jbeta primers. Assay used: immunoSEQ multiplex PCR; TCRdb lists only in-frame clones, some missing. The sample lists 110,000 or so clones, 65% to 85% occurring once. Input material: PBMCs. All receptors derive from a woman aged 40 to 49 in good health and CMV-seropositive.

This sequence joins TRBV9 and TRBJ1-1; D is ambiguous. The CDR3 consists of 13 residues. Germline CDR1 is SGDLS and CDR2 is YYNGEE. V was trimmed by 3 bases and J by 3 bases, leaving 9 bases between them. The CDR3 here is CASSAVQDTEAFF. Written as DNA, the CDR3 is TGTGCCAGCAGCGCCGTTCAGGACACTGAAGCTTTCTTT.

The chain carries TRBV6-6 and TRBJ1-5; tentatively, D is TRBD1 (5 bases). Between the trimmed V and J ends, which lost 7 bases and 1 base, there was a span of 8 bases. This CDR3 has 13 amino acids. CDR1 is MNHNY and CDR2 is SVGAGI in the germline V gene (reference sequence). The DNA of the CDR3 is TGTGCCAGCATGGCAGGGAGCAATCAGCCCCAGCATTTT. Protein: CASMAGSNQPQHF.

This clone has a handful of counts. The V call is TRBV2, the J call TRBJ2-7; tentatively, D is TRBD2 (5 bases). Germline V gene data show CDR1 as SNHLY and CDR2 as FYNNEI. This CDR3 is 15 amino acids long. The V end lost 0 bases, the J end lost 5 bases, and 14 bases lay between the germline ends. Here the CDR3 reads CASSEARAEGHEQYF. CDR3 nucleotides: TGTGCCAGCAGTGAAGCGCGGGCAGAAGGGCACGAGCAGTACTTC.

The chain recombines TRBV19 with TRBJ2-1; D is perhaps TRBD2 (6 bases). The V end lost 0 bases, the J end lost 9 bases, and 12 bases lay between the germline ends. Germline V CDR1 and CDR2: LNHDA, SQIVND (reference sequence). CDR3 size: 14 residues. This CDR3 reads CASSIDGGYGEQFF. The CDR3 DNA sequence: TGTGCCAGTAGTATAGATGGGGGGTATGGTGAGCAGTTCTTC. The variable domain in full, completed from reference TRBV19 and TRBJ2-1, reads DGGITQSPKYLFRKEGQNVTLSCEQNLNHDAMYWYRQDPGQGLRLIYYSQIVNDFQKGDIAEGYSVSREKKESFPLTVTSAQKNPTAFYLCASSIDGGYGEQFFGPGTRLTVL.

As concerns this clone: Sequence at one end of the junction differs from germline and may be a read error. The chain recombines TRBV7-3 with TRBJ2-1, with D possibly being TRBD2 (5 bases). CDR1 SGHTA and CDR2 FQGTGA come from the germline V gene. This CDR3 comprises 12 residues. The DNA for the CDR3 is TGTGCCAGCAGTTTAAGCGGCAATGAGCAGTTCTTC. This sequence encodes CASSLSGNEQFF.

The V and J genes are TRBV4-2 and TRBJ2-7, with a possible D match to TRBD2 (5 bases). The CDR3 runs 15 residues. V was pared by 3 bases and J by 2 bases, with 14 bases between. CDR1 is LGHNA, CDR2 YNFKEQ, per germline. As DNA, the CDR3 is TGTGCCAGCAGCCAGACCGGCGGACTTACCTACGAGCAGTACTTC. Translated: CASSQTGGLTYEQYF.

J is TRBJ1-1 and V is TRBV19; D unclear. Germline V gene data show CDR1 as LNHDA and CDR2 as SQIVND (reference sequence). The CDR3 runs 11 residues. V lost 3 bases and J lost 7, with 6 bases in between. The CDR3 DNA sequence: TGTGCCAGTAGTATCGGTAGTGAAGCTTTCTTT. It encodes CASSIGSEAFF.

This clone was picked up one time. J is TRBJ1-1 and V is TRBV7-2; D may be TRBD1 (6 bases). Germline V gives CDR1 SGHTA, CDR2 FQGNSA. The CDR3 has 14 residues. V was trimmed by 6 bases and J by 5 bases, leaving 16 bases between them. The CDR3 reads CASSPQGGGTEAFF. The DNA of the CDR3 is TGTGCCAGCAGTCCACAGGGTGGGGGAACTGAAGCTTTCTTT.

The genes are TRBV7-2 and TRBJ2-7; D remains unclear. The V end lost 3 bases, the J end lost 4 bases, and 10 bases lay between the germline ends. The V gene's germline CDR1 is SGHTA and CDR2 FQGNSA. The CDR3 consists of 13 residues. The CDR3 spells CASSFPPIYEQYF. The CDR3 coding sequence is TGTGCCAGCAGCTTCCCCCCTATTTACGAGCAGTACTTC.

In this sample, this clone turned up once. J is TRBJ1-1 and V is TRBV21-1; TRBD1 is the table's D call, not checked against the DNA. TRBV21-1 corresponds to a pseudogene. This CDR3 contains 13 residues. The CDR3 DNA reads TGTGCCAGCCGCCGCGGACAGTTGAATGAAGCTTTCTTT. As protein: CASRRGQLNEAFF.

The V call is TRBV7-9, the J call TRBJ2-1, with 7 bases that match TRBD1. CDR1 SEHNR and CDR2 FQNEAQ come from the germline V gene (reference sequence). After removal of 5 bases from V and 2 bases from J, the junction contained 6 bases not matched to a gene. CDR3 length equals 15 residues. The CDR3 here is CASSPTGTAYNEQFF. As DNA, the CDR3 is TGTGCCAGCAGCCCTACCGGGACAGCCTACAATGAGCAGTTCTTC.

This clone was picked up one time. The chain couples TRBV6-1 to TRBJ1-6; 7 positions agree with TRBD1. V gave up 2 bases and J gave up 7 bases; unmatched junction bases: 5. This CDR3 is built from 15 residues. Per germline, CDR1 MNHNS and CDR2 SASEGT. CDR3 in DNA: TGTGCCAGCAGTGAATTCGACAGGGTAAATTCACCCCTCCACTTT. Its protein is CASSEFDRVNSPLHF.

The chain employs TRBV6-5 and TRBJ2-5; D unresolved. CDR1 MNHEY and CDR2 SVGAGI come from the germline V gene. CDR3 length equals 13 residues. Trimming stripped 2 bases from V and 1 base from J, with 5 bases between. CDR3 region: CASSYQFQETQYF. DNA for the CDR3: TGTGCCAGCAGTTACCAATTCCAAGAGACCCAGTACTTC.

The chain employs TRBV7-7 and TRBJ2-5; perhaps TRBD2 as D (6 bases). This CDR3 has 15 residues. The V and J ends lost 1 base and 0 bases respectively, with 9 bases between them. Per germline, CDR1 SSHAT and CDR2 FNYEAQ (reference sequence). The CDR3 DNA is TGTGCCAGCAGCTTAGTTGGCGGGGACCAAGAGACCCAGTACTTC. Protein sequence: CASSLVGGDQETQYF.

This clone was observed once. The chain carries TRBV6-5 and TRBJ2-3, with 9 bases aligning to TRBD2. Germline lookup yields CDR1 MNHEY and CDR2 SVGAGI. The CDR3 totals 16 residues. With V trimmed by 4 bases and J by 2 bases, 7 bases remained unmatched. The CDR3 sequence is CASSFRLAGNTDTQYF. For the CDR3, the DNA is TGTGCCAGCAGTTTTCGGCTAGCGGGAAACACAGATACGCAGTATTTT.

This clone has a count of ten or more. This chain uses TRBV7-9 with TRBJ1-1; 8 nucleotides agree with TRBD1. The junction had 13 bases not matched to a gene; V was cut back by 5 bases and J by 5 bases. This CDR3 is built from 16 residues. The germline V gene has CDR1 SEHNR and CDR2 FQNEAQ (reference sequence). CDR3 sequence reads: CASSPGTGFLATEAFF. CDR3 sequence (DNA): TGTGCCAGCAGCCCCGGGACAGGCTTTCTTGCGACTGAAGCTTTCTTT.

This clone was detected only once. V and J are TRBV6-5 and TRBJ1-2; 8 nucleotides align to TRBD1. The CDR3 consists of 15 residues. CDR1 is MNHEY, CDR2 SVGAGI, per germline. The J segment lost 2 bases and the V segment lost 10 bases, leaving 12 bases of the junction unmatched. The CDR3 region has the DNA TGTGCCACACAGACAGGGGAGAACTTAAACTATGGCTACACCTTC. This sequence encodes CATQTGENLNYGYTF.

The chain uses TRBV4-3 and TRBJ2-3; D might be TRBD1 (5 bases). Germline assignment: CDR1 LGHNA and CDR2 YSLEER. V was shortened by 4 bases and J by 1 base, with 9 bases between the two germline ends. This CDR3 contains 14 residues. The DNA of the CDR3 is TGCGCCAGCAGCCCAGCAGGGCGCACAGATACGCAGTATTTT. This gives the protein CASSPAGRTDTQYF.

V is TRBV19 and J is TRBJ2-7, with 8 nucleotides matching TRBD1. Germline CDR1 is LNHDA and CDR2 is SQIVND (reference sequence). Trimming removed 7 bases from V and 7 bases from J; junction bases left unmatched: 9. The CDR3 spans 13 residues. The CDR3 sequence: CASKGQGAREQYF. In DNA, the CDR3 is TGTGCCAGTAAGGGGCAGGGGGCTAGAGAGCAGTACTTC.

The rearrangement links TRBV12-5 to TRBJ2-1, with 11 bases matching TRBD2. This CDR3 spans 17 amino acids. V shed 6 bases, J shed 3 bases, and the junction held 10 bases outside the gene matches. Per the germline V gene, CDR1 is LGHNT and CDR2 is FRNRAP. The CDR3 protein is CASGRTSGRGIYNEQFF. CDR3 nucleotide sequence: TGTGCTAGTGGGCGAACTAGCGGGAGAGGAATCTACAATGAGCAGTTCTTC.

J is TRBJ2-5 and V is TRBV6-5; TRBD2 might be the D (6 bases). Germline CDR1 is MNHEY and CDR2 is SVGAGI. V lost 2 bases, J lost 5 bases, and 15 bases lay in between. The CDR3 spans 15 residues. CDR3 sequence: CASSYTDGGGETQYF. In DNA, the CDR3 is TGTGCCAGCAGTTACACGGACGGGGGTGGGGAGACCCAGTACTTC.

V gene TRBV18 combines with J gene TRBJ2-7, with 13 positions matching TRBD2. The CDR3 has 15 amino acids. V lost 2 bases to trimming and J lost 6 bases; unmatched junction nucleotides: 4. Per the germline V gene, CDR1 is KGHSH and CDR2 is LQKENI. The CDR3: CASSPGLAGVFEQYF. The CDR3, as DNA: TGTGCCAGCTCACCAGGACTAGCGGGAGTCTTCGAGCAGTACTTC. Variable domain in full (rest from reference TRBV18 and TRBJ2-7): NAGVMQNPRHLVRRRGQEARLRCSPMKGHSHVYWYRQLPEEGLKFMVYLQKENIIDESGMPKERFSAEFPKEGPSILRIQQVVRGDSAAYFCASSPGLAGVFEQYFGPGTRLTVT.

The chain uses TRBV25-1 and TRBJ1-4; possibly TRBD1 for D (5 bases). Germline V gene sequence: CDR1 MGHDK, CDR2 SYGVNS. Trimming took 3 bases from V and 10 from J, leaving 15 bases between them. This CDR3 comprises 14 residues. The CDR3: CASSDLVLQGKLFF. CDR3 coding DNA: TGTGCCAGCAGTGATCTGGTCCTTCAGGGAAAACTGTTTTTT.

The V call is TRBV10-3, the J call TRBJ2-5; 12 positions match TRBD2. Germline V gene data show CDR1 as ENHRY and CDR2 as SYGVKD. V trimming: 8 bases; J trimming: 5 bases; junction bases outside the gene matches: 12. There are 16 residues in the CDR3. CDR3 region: CAIAPASGGAGETQYF. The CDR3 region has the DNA TGTGCCATCGCACCAGCTAGCGGGGGGGCCGGGGAGACCCAGTACTTC.

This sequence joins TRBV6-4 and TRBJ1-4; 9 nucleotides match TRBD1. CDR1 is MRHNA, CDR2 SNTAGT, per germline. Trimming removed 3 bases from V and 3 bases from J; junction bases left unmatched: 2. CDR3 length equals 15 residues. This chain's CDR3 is CASSEGQGSNEKLFF. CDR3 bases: TGTGCCAGCAGTGAGGGACAGGGATCTAATGAAAAACTGTTTTTT.

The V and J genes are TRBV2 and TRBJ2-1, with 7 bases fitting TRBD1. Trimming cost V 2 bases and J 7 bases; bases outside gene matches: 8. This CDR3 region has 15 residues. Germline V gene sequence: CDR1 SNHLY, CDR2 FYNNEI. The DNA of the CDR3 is TGTGCCAGCAGTGAAAGGGCAGGGGGTCTAAATGAGCAGTTCTTC. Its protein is CASSERAGGLNEQFF.